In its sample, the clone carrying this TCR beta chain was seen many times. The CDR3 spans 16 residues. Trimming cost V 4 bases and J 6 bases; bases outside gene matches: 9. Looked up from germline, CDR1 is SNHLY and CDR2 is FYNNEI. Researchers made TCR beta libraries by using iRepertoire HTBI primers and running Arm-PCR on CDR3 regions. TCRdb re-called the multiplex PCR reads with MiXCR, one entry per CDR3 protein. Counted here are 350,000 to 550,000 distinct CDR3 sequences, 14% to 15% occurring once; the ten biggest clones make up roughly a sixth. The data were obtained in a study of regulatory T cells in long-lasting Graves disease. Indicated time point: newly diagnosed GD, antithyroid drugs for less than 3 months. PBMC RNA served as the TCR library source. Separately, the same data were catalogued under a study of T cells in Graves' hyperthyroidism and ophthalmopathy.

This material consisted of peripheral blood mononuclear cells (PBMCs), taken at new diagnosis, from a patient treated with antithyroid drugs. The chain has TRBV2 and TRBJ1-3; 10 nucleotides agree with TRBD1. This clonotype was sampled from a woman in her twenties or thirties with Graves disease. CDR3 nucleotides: TGTGCCAGCAGTGCACCCCGGGACAGGGGTGCAAACACCATATATTTT. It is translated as CASSAPRDRGANTIYF.